Below are 25 T cell receptor beta chains sequenced from a single sample in a study of low-dose radiotherapy and immunotherapy resistance in tumors. Time point defined: after trial treatment. Stated treatment: LDRT plus nivolumab, ipilimumab, low-dose cyclophosphamide and aspirin (RACIN trial). First-strand cDNA used TRAV- and TRBV-specific primers, covering alpha and beta chains. TCR amplification used around 19 PCR cycles, a constant-region primer and a V-primer adapter. MiXCR, applied by TCRdb to the reads, yields one record per CDR3 protein. The table lists around 80,000 distinct CDR3 sequences, 15% to 20% of them singletons, with roughly 1.4% in the top ten. The sample in question was PBMCs, obtained after low-dose radiotherapy plus immunotherapy. The origin of the receptors is a male donor with prostate cancer.

Details on this clonotype: This probably arose from a read error, given a far larger clone one base away. The rearrangement uses TRBV28 and TRBJ2-1; TRBD1 matches at 9 bases. This CDR3 region has 13 residues. V lost 6 bases and J lost 10; bases outside the gene matches: 7. Germline CDR1 is MDHEN and CDR2 is SYDVKM. CDR3 loop: CASRGTGSYEQFF. The CDR3 DNA is TGTGCCAGCAGGGGGACAGGGTCCTACGAGCAGTTCTTC.

Ten or more counts support this clonotype. The J gene is TRBJ1-2, the V gene TRBV12-3 or TRBV12-4; no clear D. CDR3 size: 14 residues. Between the trimmed V and J ends, which lost 5 bases and 7 bases, there was a span of 17 bases. This chain's CDR3 is CASSPGIRTAGYTF. Here the CDR3 DNA reads TGTGCCAGCAGTCCCGGTATAAGAACGGCTGGCTACACCTTC.

About this clonotype itself: A much larger clone lies a single base off, so this may be a read error. This chain links TRBV25-1 with TRBJ2-2; 10 bases map to TRBD1. The CDR3 has 15 residues. Germline V gene sequence: CDR1 MGHDK, CDR2 SYGVNS. CDR3 amino acids: CASGPGQGNTEELFF. The CDR3 DNA reads as TGTGCCAGCGGACCGGGACAGGGGAACACCGAGGAGCTGTTTTTT. Full variable domain (outside the CDR3, taken from reference TRBV25-1 and TRBJ2-2): EADIYQTPRYLVIGTGKKITLECSQTMGHDKMYWYQQDPGMELHLIHYSYGVNSTEKGDLSSESTVSRIRTEHFPLTLESARPSHTSQYLCASGPGQGNTEELFFGEGSRLTVL.

This clonotype was seen many times. The rearrangement uses TRBV4-1 and TRBJ1-6, with D hard to call. The V and J ends lost 4 bases and 4 bases respectively, with 17 bases between them. The CDR3 loop spans 17 amino acids. CDR1 MGHRA and CDR2 YSYEKL come from the germline V gene. CDR3 loop: CASSRQPQREYNSPLHF. The CDR3 DNA sequence: TGCGCCAGCAGCCGGCAACCACAGCGAGAGTATAATTCACCCCTCCACTTT.

This clonotype has at least ten counts. V is TRBV7-9 and J is TRBJ2-5, with 10 nucleotides matching TRBD2. CDR1 is SEHNR, CDR2 FQNEAQ, per germline (reference sequence). The CDR3 consists of 16 residues. V dropped 5 bases and J dropped 5; count of bases not matched to a gene: 11. The CDR3 DNA follows: TGTGCCAGCAGCGCAGGCCTAGCGGGAGTGAGGGAGACCCAGTACTTC. As protein: CASSAGLAGVRETQYF.

This clonotype has at least ten counts. The chain is built from TRBV28 and TRBJ2-7, with 8 bases identical to TRBD2. CDR1 MDHEN and CDR2 SYDVKM come from the germline V gene. This CDR3 is 14 amino acids long. Losses at the gene ends were 2 bases for V and 3 bases for J; bases not matched to a gene: 3. The CDR3 region has the DNA TGTGCCAGCAGTTTAGCGGGAGGTGACTACGAGCAGTACTTC. It translates to CASSLAGGDYEQYF.

The chain joins TRBV12-5 to TRBJ1-5, with D possibly matching TRBD1 (5 bases). V lost 2 bases and J lost 5, with 7 bases in between. The germline V gene has CDR1 LGHNT and CDR2 FRNRAP. This CDR3 comprises 13 residues. The CDR3 here is CASGLRGDQPQHF. In DNA, the CDR3 is TGTGCTAGTGGTTTGAGGGGAGATCAGCCCCAGCATTTT.

This clonotype has at least ten counts. The chain joins TRBV7-8 to TRBJ2-1; TRBD2 is a possible D gene (6 bases). The CDR3 is 16 amino acids. CDR1 is SGHVS, CDR2 FQNEAQ, per germline. V lost 2 bases, J lost 0 bases, and 11 bases lay in between. The CDR3 is CASSLRSGSSYNEQFF. In DNA, the CDR3 is TGTGCCAGCAGCTTACGCTCCGGGAGCTCCTACAATGAGCAGTTCTTC.

This clonotype was seen many times. The rearrangement joins TRBV7-2 to TRBJ1-6; maybe TRBD1 (6 bases). CDR3 size: 15 residues. Germline CDR1 is SGHTA and CDR2 is FQGNSA. The V end was cut by 1 base, the J end by 5 bases, with 9 bases between. This chain's CDR3 is CASSLGTGNNSPLHF. As DNA, the CDR3 is TGTGCCAGCAGCTTAGGAACAGGGAATAATTCACCCCTCCACTTT.

This clonotype was seen many times. The J gene is TRBJ1-1, the V gene TRBV20-1, with D possibly TRBD1 on 5 matching bases. Trimming removed 5 bases at V and 10 bases at J, with 14 bases between. In germline, CDR1 is DFQATT, CDR2 SNEGSKA (reference sequence). The CDR3 loop spans 11 amino acids. The CDR3 protein is CSALQGSRAFF. Written as DNA, the CDR3 is TGCAGTGCTTTGCAGGGTTCTCGAGCTTTCTTT.

At least ten counts were recorded for this clonotype. This chain links TRBV14 with TRBJ1-3; no definite D call. In germline, CDR1 is SGHDN, CDR2 FVKESK. Trimming took 0 bases from V and 10 from J, leaving 7 bases between them. CDR3 length equals 12 residues. CDR3 region: CASSQDFYTIYF. CDR3 bases: TGTGCCAGCAGCCAAGATTTCTATACCATATATTTT. Complete variable domain (other parts from reference TRBV14 and TRBJ1-3): EAGVTQFPSHSVIEKGQTVTLRCDPISGHDNLYWYRRVMGKEIKFLLHFVKESKQDESGMPNNRFLAERTGGTYSTLKVQPAELEDSGVYFCASSQDFYTIYFGEGSWLTVV.

This clonotype was seen repeatedly, ten times or more. This chain connects TRBV6-1 to TRBJ2-2; no firm D call. The CDR3 totals 13 residues. Trimming removed 4 bases from V and 9 bases from J, with 12 bases in between. Germline V gene data show CDR1 as MNHNS and CDR2 as SASEGT. The CDR3 loop reads CASSVVVKRELFF. In nucleotides, the CDR3 is TGTGCCAGCAGTGTAGTCGTTAAGCGGGAGCTGTTTTTT.

The chain carries TRBV28 and TRBJ1-4; D unresolved. Germline CDR1 and CDR2: MDHEN and SYDVKM. The CDR3 spans 14 residues. Written as DNA, the CDR3 is TGTGCTAGCGACACACGTTCGTTGAATGAAAAACTGTTTTTT. This sequence encodes CASDTRSLNEKLFF. The full variable domain, its missing parts supplied by reference TRBV28 and TRBJ1-4, is DVKVTQSSRYLVKRTGEKVFLECVQDMDHENMFWYRQDPGLGLRLIYFSYDVKMKEKGDIPEGYSVSREKKERFSLILESASTNQTSMYLCASDTRSLNEKLFFGSGTQLSVL.

This clonotype was found many times. This rearrangement joins TRBV6-2 or TRBV6-3 to TRBJ1-2; the D gene is possibly TRBD1 (6 bases). CDR3 size: 13 residues. Germline V CDR1 and CDR2: MNHEY, SVGEGT. V lost 7 bases and J lost 5, with 14 bases in between. The DNA for the CDR3 is TGTGCCAGCAAGGTGACAGGAGGATATGGCTACACCTTC. Amino acids: CASKVTGGYGYTF.

This clonotype was recorded at least ten times. The J gene is TRBJ2-1, the V gene TRBV7-2; weak D call: TRBD2 (6 bases). The germline V and J ends were trimmed by 5 bases and 12 bases, with 20 bases remaining between them. The CDR3 length is 14 residues. CDR1 and CDR2 from the germline V gene are SGHTA and FQGNSA. DNA of the CDR3: TGTGCCAGCAGCCCGGGGACTCCGAATCAGCGGCAGTTCTTC. Translation gives CASSPGTPNQRQFF. Drawing the rest from reference TRBV7-2 and TRBJ2-1, the complete variable domain is GAGVSQSPSNKVTEKGKDVELRCDPISGHTALYWYRQSLGQGLEFLIYFQGNSAPDKSGLPSDRFSAERTGGSVSTLTIQRTQQEDSAVYLCASSPGTPNQRQFFGPGTRLTVL.

This clonotype came up a few times. The J gene is TRBJ2-7, the V gene TRBV9; D is undetermined. The CDR3 runs 14 residues. Germline loops: CDR1 SGDLS, CDR2 YYNGEE. V was clipped by 3 bases and J by 3 bases, with 13 bases between them. As DNA, the CDR3 is TGTGCCAGCAGCGGAAGTGGCAGAAGCTACGAGCAGTACTTC. Protein: CASSGSGRSYEQYF. Full variable domain (rest looked up from reference TRBV9 and TRBJ2-7): DSGVTQTPKHLITATGQRVTLRCSPRSGDLSVYWYQQSLDQGLQFLIQYYNGEERAKGNILERFSAQQFPDLHSELNLSSLELGDSALYFCASSGSGRSYEQYFGPGTRLTVT.

V is TRBV6-2 or TRBV6-3 and J is TRBJ2-6; no clear D. Germline-derived CDR1 and CDR2 are MNHEY and SVGEGT. The CDR3 covers 11 residues. V was trimmed by 8 bases and J by 5 bases, leaving 4 bases between them. CDR3 region: CASARANVLTF. The DNA of the CDR3 is TGTGCCAGCGCGAGGGCCAACGTCCTGACTTTC.

The V and J genes are TRBV5-4 and TRBJ2-7; TRBD2 matches at 11 bases. After removal of 5 bases from V and 2 bases from J, the junction contained 9 bases not matched to a gene. This CDR3 comprises 16 residues. Germline CDR1 reads SGHNT; CDR2 reads YYREEE (reference sequence). The CDR3 reads CASRDPTSGNPYEQYF. Here the CDR3 DNA reads TGTGCCAGCAGAGATCCGACTAGCGGGAACCCCTACGAGCAGTACTTC. Together with reference TRBV5-4 and TRBJ2-7, the CDR3 gives the full variable domain: ETGVTQSPTHLIKTRGQQVTLRCSSQSGHNTVSWYQQALGQGPQFIFQYYREEENGRGNFPPRFSGLQFPNYSSELNVNALELDDSALYLCASRDPTSGNPYEQYFGPGTRLTVT.

This clonotype was recorded many times. The chain combines TRBV6-2 or TRBV6-3 with TRBJ1-1, with 10 bases aligning to TRBD1. The V gene end was trimmed by 2 bases and the J gene end by 10 bases; junction bases not matched to a gene: 4. From germline, CDR1 is MNHEY and CDR2 SVGEGT. CDR3 length: 13 residues. This chain's CDR3 is CASSYTTGGRAFF. CDR3 DNA sequence: TGTGCCAGCAGTTACACGACAGGGGGCCGAGCTTTCTTT.

This chain uses TRBV5-1 with TRBJ1-1, with a weak D call TRBD1 (6 bases). Germline CDR1 and CDR2: SGHRS and YFSETQ. Trimming removed 4 bases at V and 0 bases at J, with 13 bases between. This CDR3 region has 15 residues. The CDR3 bases are TGCGCCAGCAGCGGGAGGACAGCGATGAACACTGAAGCTTTCTTT. Translated, it gives CASSGRTAMNTEAFF.

The sample holds many counts of this clonotype. The chain couples TRBV6-2 or TRBV6-3 to TRBJ2-6; D gene uncertain. Per germline, CDR1 MNHEY and CDR2 SVGEGT. The CDR3 is 13 amino acids. Between the trimmed V and J ends, which lost 7 bases and 2 bases, there was a span of 6 bases. The DNA for the CDR3 is TGTGCCAGCACCCCTACTGGGGCCAACGTCCTGACTTTC. Its translation: CASTPTGANVLTF.

This clonotype was counted at least ten times. The chain recombines TRBV28 with TRBJ2-7; TRBD1 matches 9 bases. V was clipped by 6 bases and J by 5 bases; unmatched bases: 8. Germline assignment: CDR1 MDHEN and CDR2 SYDVKM. This CDR3 has 14 residues. Written as DNA, the CDR3 is TGTGCCAGCAGCTTAACAGGGGGCACCCACGAGCAGTACTTC. Translating gives CASSLTGGTHEQYF.

This clonotype was detected many times. The rearrangement links TRBV6-6 to TRBJ2-3, with 7 positions matching TRBD2. The J segment lost 4 bases and the V segment lost 2 bases, leaving 18 bases of the junction unmatched. The length of the CDR3 is 19 residues. The germline V gene encodes CDR1 MNHNY and CDR2 SVGAGI (reference sequence). Written as DNA, the CDR3 is TGTGCCAGCAGTTACATCGAGCGGGGATATATAGAGGCGTCAGATACGCAGTATTTT. Protein sequence: CASSYIERGYIEASDTQYF.

In this sample, this clonotype turned up many times. This rearrangement joins TRBV28 to TRBJ2-7; TRBD1 agrees at 9 bases. Germline trimming cut 8 bases from V and 0 bases from J; bases unmatched to any gene: 2. Germline lookup yields CDR1 MDHEN and CDR2 SYDVKM. The CDR3 spans 13 residues. CDR3 in DNA: TGTGCCAGCGGGACAGGGAGCTCCTACGAGCAGTACTTC. The encoded protein is CASGTGSSYEQYF. The full variable domain, rest sourced from reference TRBV28 and TRBJ2-7, is DVKVTQSSRYLVKRTGEKVFLECVQDMDHENMFWYRQDPGLGLRLIYFSYDVKMKEKGDIPEGYSVSREKKERFSLILESASTNQTSMYLCASGTGSSYEQYFGPGTRLTVT.

At least ten counts were recorded for this clonotype. This chain uses TRBV28 with TRBJ1-6, with 7 bases identical to TRBD1. The junction had 5 bases not matched to a gene; V was cut back by 6 bases and J by 6 bases. Germline CDR1 reads MDHEN; CDR2 reads SYDVKM. The CDR3 runs 14 residues. In DNA form, the CDR3 reads TGTGCCAGCAGACTGGGACAGAGTAATTCACCCCTCCACTTT. As protein: CASRLGQSNSPLHF. Variable domain in full (rest from reference TRBV28 and TRBJ1-6): DVKVTQSSRYLVKRTGEKVFLECVQDMDHENMFWYRQDPGLGLRLIYFSYDVKMKEKGDIPEGYSVSREKKERFSLILESASTNQTSMYLCASRLGQSNSPLHFGNGTRLTVT.